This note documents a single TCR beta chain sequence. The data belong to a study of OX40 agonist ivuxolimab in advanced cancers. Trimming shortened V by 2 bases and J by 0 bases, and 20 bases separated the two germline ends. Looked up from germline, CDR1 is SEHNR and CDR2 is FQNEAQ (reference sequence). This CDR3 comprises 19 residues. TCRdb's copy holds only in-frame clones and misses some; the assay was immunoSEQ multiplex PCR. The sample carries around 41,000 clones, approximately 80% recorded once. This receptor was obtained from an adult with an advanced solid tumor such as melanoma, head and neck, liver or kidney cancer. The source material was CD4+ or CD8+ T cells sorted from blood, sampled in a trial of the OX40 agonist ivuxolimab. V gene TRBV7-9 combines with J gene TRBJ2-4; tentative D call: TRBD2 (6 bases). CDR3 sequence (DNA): TGTGCCAGCAGCTTAATAATCAGAGCGGCGGGACTAGCCAAAAACATTCAGTACTTC. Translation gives CASSLIIRAAGLAKNIQYF.